This T cell receptor (beta chain) derives from a study of persistence of HIV-infected CD4 T cells. Regarding the study as a whole: TCR analyses could not target the rare provirus-carrying CMV-responding cells.

Sequencing used immunoSEQ version 4 in survey mode. Repertoires were generated with immunoSEQ multiplex PCR, while TCRdb's copy carries only in-frame clones and drops some. This table holds 25,000 to 40,000 clones, roughly 82% found once. In regard to this clone: Its antigen is unknown.

The J segment lost 1 base and the V segment lost 4 bases, leaving 4 bases of the junction unmatched. This CDR3 comprises 15 residues. Germline assignment: CDR1 KGHSH and CDR2 LQKENI. Cells were stimulated with overlapping HIV-1 Gag 15-mer peptides. Memory cells lacking CD40L and CD69 with high CD45RO were sorted. This rearrangement joins TRBV18 to TRBJ2-3, with TRBD1 identical over 8 bases. The sequence was obtained from an adult woman with HIV who was CMV-seropositive. The source material was CD4+ T cells sorted from PBMCs after roughly 18-hour stimulation, sampled from a patient who received antiretroviral therapy. The CDR3 sequence is CASSQDRVGTDTQYF. For the CDR3, the DNA is TGTGCCAGCTCACAGGACAGGGTGGGCACAGATACGCAGTATTTT. Based on the CDR3 plus reference TRBV18 and TRBJ2-3, the full variable domain is NAGVMQNPRHLVRRRGQEARLRCSPMKGHSHVYWYRQLPEEGLKFMVYLQKENIIDESGMPKERFSAEFPKEGPSILRIQQVVRGDSAAYFCASSQDRVGTDTQYFGPGTRLTVL.